This TCR beta chain stems from a study of blood T cell repertoires in COVID-19. Study-level information: Recovered status applied to Cohort 3 donors who had two consecutive negative PCRs. It also applied to those with clearance or with symptom resolution. The United States, Italy and Spain supplied acute and convalescent COVID-19 samples.

Original analysis: From reference gene primer amplification, estimates of nucleated cell counts were derived. Some clones are missing from TCRdb's copy, which holds only in-frame ones; the method was immunoSEQ multiplex PCR. The V and J calls and clone size were taken over from that table, and D and trimming were inferred from the DNA. This table has some 200,000 clones, around 85% appearing once. Clinical history as reported by participants underpinned cohort assignment. This CDR3 has 14 amino acids. Germline V lookup: CDR1 SGHRS, CDR2 YFSETQ. After removal of 3 bases from V and 6 bases from J, the junction contained 4 bases not matched to a gene.

Sequenced sample: PBMCs or T cells enriched from blood (not recorded which). The gene calls are TRBV5-1 and TRBJ2-2; 8 nucleotides align to TRBD1. The TCR originated in a woman in her forties or fifties in a cohort exposed to, infected with or recovered from COVID-19 (not recorded which). CDR3 in amino acids: CASSSTQGAGELFF. The CDR3 nucleotides read TGCGCCAGCAGCTCTACACAGGGGGCCGGGGAGCTGTTTTTT.